This section outlines one TCR beta chain sequence together with its context. The V segment lost 7 bases and the J segment 4 bases; nucleotides outside the gene matches: 5. The germline V gene has CDR1 SQVTM and CDR2 ANQGSEA. This CDR3 is built from 12 residues. Those enrolled in Seattle joined during active infection and were followed longitudinally afterward. Authors' processing steps: Reference gene primer amplification gave estimated nucleated cell counts. Sequenced by immunoSEQ multiplex PCR; TCRdb stores in-frame clones only, minus some. V and J calls and clone size are copied from that table; D and trimming were computed from the DNA. The repertoire holds 85,000 to 120,000 clones, with 76% as singletons. The record originates from a study of blood T cell repertoires in COVID-19. Study as a whole: The analysed material was cDNA or gDNA that came from T cells, B-cell-depleted T cells, or PBMCs.

The chain joins TRBV29-1 to TRBJ1-1, with TRBD1 matching 8 bases. Sequencing used peripheral blood. The TCR originated in a man older than 75 with COVID-19, enrolled during active disease. DNA of the CDR3: TGCAGCGGTATAACAGGGGGCACTGAAGCTTTCTTT. Translation: CSGITGGTEAFF. Combining the CDR3 with reference TRBV29-1 and TRBJ1-1 gives the whole variable domain SAVISQKPSRDICQRGTSLTIQCQVDSQVTMMFWYRQQPGQSLTLIATANQGSEATYESGFVIDKFPISRPNLTFSTLTVSNMSPEDSSIYLCSGITGGTEAFFGQGTRLTVV.